This record concerns one T cell receptor (beta chain) sequence. Its antigen is unidentified. Between the trimmed V and J ends, which lost 1 base and 0 bases, there was a span of 13 bases. The germline V gene has CDR1 MGHRA and CDR2 YSYEKL. This CDR3 comprises 18 residues. Generated by immunoSEQ multiplex PCR, the TCRdb table keeps only in-frame clones and is missing some. The table lists hundreds of thousands of clones, 89% of them singletons. These data are taken from a study of Ad26.COV2.S vaccination and SARS-CoV-2 variants. Study-level information: Intramuscular Ad26.COV2.S doses were given once or twice, 56 days apart.

Treatment defined: roughly 18 received Ad26.COV2.S at low or high dose, single or two shots; about 5 received placebo; per-sample allocation not given. Collection of the samples took place on day 63 after the first injection of vaccine or placebo. The study's findings and limits: Substantial breadth in spike-specific CD8+ and CD4+ T cell responses was reportedly seen after vaccination. Analyses of TCR breadth and depth may have underestimated total T cell responses. Compared with placebo recipients, vaccine recipients had higher spike-specific TCR breadth.

Sequencing used peripheral blood, obtained in a trial of Ad26.COV2.S vaccine versus placebo. The rearrangement joins TRBV4-1 to TRBJ1-6; D gene ambiguous. This TCR was recovered from a person between 18 and 60 years old who received the Ad26.COV2.S COVID-19 vaccine or a placebo. For the CDR3, the DNA is TGCGCCAGCAGCCAAGCCCGGACTGGAGGCTCCTATAATTCACCCCTCCACTTT. Its protein product is CASSQARTGGSYNSPLHF.